One T cell receptor (beta chain) is described in this entry. The data belong to a study of T cells in Graves' hyperthyroidism and ophthalmopathy. TCR beta CDR3 regions were amplified from RNA. A first-round RT-PCR of the TCR CDR3 used the HTBI primer set. TCRdb processed the multiplex PCR reads anew with MiXCR; each CDR3 protein has one entry. Here the sample spans some 580,000 distinct CDR3 sequences, 16% being singletons. V was pared by 5 bases and J by 9 bases, with 7 bases of the junction left unmatched. The CDR3 extends over 12 amino acids. Per the germline V gene, CDR1 is SEHNR and CDR2 is FQNEAQ (reference sequence).

The sample was blood. The V call is TRBV7-9, the J call TRBJ2-7; the match to TRBD1 covers 7 bases. The TCR sequence derives from a woman between 40 and 50 years old with Graves' ophthalmopathy. The CDR3 bases are TGTGCCAGCAGCCCCGGCGACAGGGCGCAGTACTTC. Encoded protein: CASSPGDRAQYF. The variable domain in full, completed from reference TRBV7-9 and TRBJ2-7, reads DTGVSQNPRHKITKRGQNVTFRCDPISEHNRLYWYRQTLGQGPEFLTYFQNEAQLEKSRLLSDRFSAERPKGSFSTLEIQRTEQGDSAMYLCASSPGDRAQYFGPGTRLTVT.